The table lists the clone carrying this T cell receptor (beta chain) with a count of one. Its specificity is unknown. This record belongs to a study of T cell responses to AZD1222 COVID-19 vaccine. Study-level findings and limits: Among the donors, most were white British and more were female, and clonal diversity was possibly underestimated. Baseline seropositives among AZD1222 recipients totaled only 5 to 7.

The data were produced by immunoSEQ multiplex PCR, yet TCRdb's version contains in-frame clones alone and is incomplete. The profile shows about 200,000 clones, 85% to 95% of them singletons. V shed 1 base and J shed 4 bases, with 12 bases lying between them. The germline V gene encodes CDR1 LGHDT and CDR2 YNNKEL (reference sequence). The CDR3 contains 15 residues. The receptor's source is an adult who received the AZD1222 COVID-19 vaccine. This chain links TRBV3-1 (or the pseudogene TRBV3-2) with TRBJ2-3; D unresolved. This specimen consisted of peripheral blood, obtained 28 days after the second AZD1222 dose. CDR3 residues: CASSQGGPLADTQYF. The CDR3 region has the DNA TGTGCCAGCAGCCAAGGCGGACCCCTAGCAGATACGCAGTATTTT.